Below, 30 T cell receptor beta chains from the same sample are listed, as sequenced in a study of OX40 agonist ivuxolimab in advanced cancers. Using immunoSEQ multiplex PCR, the repertoire was profiled, and TCRdb retains in-frame clones only, with some absent. The sample includes tens of thousands of clones, 87% of them seen just once. Sequencing used CD4+ or CD8+ T cells sorted from blood, obtained in a trial of the OX40 agonist ivuxolimab. The receptors were sampled from an adult with an advanced solid tumor such as melanoma, head and neck, liver or kidney cancer.

This clone occurred once. The chain joins TRBV28 to TRBJ1-1, with TRBD1 matching over 7 bases. The CDR3 is 14 amino acids. Per the germline V gene, CDR1 is MDHEN and CDR2 is SYDVKM. V lost 5 bases, J lost 8 bases, and 11 bases stayed unmatched. DNA of the CDR3: TGTGCCAGCAGTCTTTTGACAGGGAGGCGCGAAGCTTTCTTT. It yields the protein CASSLLTGRREAFF.

The rearrangement links TRBV5-5 to TRBJ2-2, with D unclear. CDR1 is SGHKS, CDR2 YYEKEE, per germline (reference sequence). CDR3 length: 18 amino acids. V dropped 0 bases and J dropped 0 bases, with 15 bases sitting between them. The CDR3 protein is CASSLAVGRPSNTGELFF. Written as DNA, the CDR3 is TGTGCCAGCAGCTTGGCCGTAGGCAGACCATCGAACACCGGGGAGCTGTTTTTT. The full variable domain, with the rest looked up from reference TRBV5-5 and TRBJ2-2, is DAGVTQSPTHLIKTRGQQVTLRCSPISGHKSVSWYQQVLGQGPQFIFQYYEKEERGRGNFPDRFSARQFPNYSSELNVNALLLGDSALYLCASSLAVGRPSNTGELFFGEGSRLTVL.

The rearrangement uses TRBV9 and TRBJ2-1; no clear D gene. CDR1 SGDLS and CDR2 YYNGEE come from the germline V gene. CDR3 size: 15 residues. The V end lost 3 bases, the J end lost 9 bases, and 19 bases lay between the germline ends. The CDR3 protein is CASSADLLLVTEQFF. As DNA, the CDR3 is TGTGCCAGCAGCGCGGACCTACTTCTTGTGACTGAGCAGTTCTTC. Complete variable domain (other parts from reference TRBV9 and TRBJ2-1): DSGVTQTPKHLITATGQRVTLRCSPRSGDLSVYWYQQSLDQGLQFLIQYYNGEERAKGNILERFSAQQFPDLHSELNLSSLELGDSALYFCASSADLLLVTEQFFGPGTRLTVL.

CDR3: CASSWTGRETQYF. The CDR3 DNA sequence: TGCGCCAGCAGTTGGACCGGGCGAGAGACCCAGTACTTC. The J gene is TRBJ2-5, the V gene TRBV10-2; the D is unclear. Germline V gene sequence: CDR1 WSHSY, CDR2 SAAADI. Trimming removed 5 bases at V and 4 bases at J, with 11 bases between. This CDR3 is 13 amino acids long.

The CDR3 sequence: CASSFYGTNTGELFF. The DNA of the CDR3 is TGTGCCAGCAGCTTCTATGGGACGAACACCGGGGAGCTGTTTTTT. The rearrangement uses TRBV5-6 and TRBJ2-2; D remains unclear. The V end was cut by 2 bases, the J end by 0 bases, with 8 bases between. Germline V gene sequence: CDR1 SGHDT, CDR2 YYEEEE. This CDR3 is built from 15 residues.

CDR3 in amino acids: CASRRTGNYGYTF. The CDR3 DNA sequence: TGTGCCAGCAGACGGACTGGAAACTATGGCTACACCTTC. The chain employs TRBV6-1 and TRBJ1-2; D unresolved. CDR3 length equals 13 residues. Per the germline V gene, CDR1 is MNHNS and CDR2 is SASEGT. The ends were cut back, 6 bases at V and 2 bases at J, with 10 bases in the middle.

The sample holds one count of this clone. The J gene is TRBJ1-1, the V gene TRBV27; 8 bases map to TRBD1. V shed 1 base, J shed 7 bases, and the junction held 5 bases outside the gene matches. The CDR3 length is 14 residues. Germline loops: CDR1 MNHEY, CDR2 SMNVEV (reference sequence). The DNA for the CDR3 is TGTGCCAGCAGTTTATTCGGGACAGGCTATGAAGCTTTCTTT. It encodes CASSLFGTGYEAFF.

The chain uses TRBV9 and TRBJ2-3; D might be TRBD1 (5 bases). The CDR3 extends over 15 amino acids. V lost 4 bases to trimming and J lost 1 base, with 13 bases between them. Germline V CDR1 and CDR2: SGDLS, YYNGEE. DNA for the CDR3: TGTGCCAGCAGCATAAGGGGCTCCGGCACAGATACGCAGTATTTT. Its translation: CASSIRGSGTDTQYF.

The V gene is TRBV9, the J gene TRBJ1-2, with D possibly TRBD1 on 5 matching bases. Trimming stripped 3 bases from V and 4 bases from J, with 16 bases between. Germline CDR1 is SGDLS and CDR2 is YYNGEE. The CDR3 is 15 residues long. The DNA for the CDR3 is TGTGCCAGCAGCGCCGACAGCTATCCTTCCTATGGCTACACCTTC. Encoded protein: CASSADSYPSYGYTF.

This chain joins TRBV19 and TRBJ1-5, with 7 bases aligning to TRBD1. Per the germline V gene, CDR1 is LNHDA and CDR2 is SQIVND (reference sequence). The junction had 12 bases not matched to a gene; V was cut back by 6 bases and J by 7 bases. The CDR3 totals 15 residues. The CDR3 region has the DNA TGTGCCAGTAGCCCAACAGGGGCTCGGAAACAGCCCCAGCATTTT. Translation: CASSPTGARKQPQHF.

The rearrangement uses TRBV6-6 and TRBJ2-7; 9 bases match TRBD2. The V gene's germline CDR1 is MNHNY and CDR2 SVGAGI (reference sequence). The CDR3 runs 16 residues. V trimming: 6 bases; J trimming: 2 bases; junction bases outside the gene matches: 11. The CDR3 DNA reads TGTGCCAGCAGCACCCTTTGGACTAGCGCCGCCTACGAGCAGTACTTC. Its protein is CASSTLWTSAAYEQYF.

The chain is built from TRBV11-2 and TRBJ2-2; the match to TRBD2 covers 12 bases. V shed 3 bases and J 4 bases; nucleotides not matched to a gene: 0. CDR1 and CDR2 (germline): SGHAT, FQNNGV. There are 15 residues in the CDR3. The CDR3 sequence: CASSLGLAGTGELFF. DNA of the CDR3: TGTGCCAGCAGCTTGGGACTAGCGGGCACCGGGGAGCTGTTTTTT.

In this sample, this clone turned up once. This chain joins TRBV9 and TRBJ2-3; D unclear. Trimming pared 0 bases from V and 4 bases from J, leaving 12 bases between. Germline values: CDR1 SGDLS, CDR2 YYNGEE. This CDR3 has 15 residues. The CDR3 reads CASSVAGHGPDTQYF. The CDR3 region has the DNA TGTGCCAGCAGCGTAGCGGGTCACGGGCCAGATACGCAGTATTTT.

The chain recombines TRBV5-1 with TRBJ2-5; D might be TRBD1 (8 bases). The CDR3 is 15 amino acids. Per the germline V gene, CDR1 is SGHRS and CDR2 is YFSETQ. Trimming stripped 2 bases from V and 2 bases from J, with 13 bases between. The CDR3 loop reads CASSLGQGGQETQYF. The CDR3 nucleotides read TGCGCCAGCAGCTTAGGACAGGGAGGGCAAGAGACCCAGTACTTC.

The V gene is TRBV28, the J gene TRBJ1-1; TRBD1 agrees at 8 bases. V shed 6 bases, J shed 8 bases, and the junction held 8 bases outside the gene matches. CDR3 length: 13 amino acids. Germline V gives CDR1 MDHEN, CDR2 SYDVKM. The CDR3 sequence: CASRGPGQGEAFF. The CDR3 nucleotides are TGTGCCAGCAGAGGCCCTGGACAGGGAGAAGCTTTCTTT.

The rearrangement links TRBV5-4 to TRBJ1-1; 9 nucleotides line up with TRBD1. V trimming: 4 bases; J trimming: 4 bases; junction bases outside the gene matches: 11. In germline, CDR1 is SGHNT, CDR2 YYREEE (reference sequence). The CDR3 consists of 16 residues. Written as DNA, the CDR3 is TGTGCCAGCAGCCGCCCGGGACAGGGAGGTGGCACTGAAGCTTTCTTT. It yields the protein CASSRPGQGGGTEAFF.

Turning to this clone: The sample has other DNA sequences that encode this CDR3 too. The J gene is TRBJ2-7, the V gene TRBV6-5; 7 bases fit TRBD2. Germline CDR1 MNHEY, CDR2 SVGAGI. V shed 4 bases, J shed 4 bases, and the junction held 4 bases outside the gene matches. The CDR3 has 13 residues. CDR3 region: CASSWRETYEQYF. In DNA, the CDR3 is TGTGCCAGCAGTTGGCGGGAGACGTACGAGCAGTACTTC.

CDR3: CASSHGTSGETQYF. Here the CDR3 DNA reads TGTGCCAGCAGCCACGGGACTAGCGGGGAGACCCAGTACTTC. The chain couples TRBV7-6 to TRBJ2-5, with TRBD2 identical over 12 bases. Germline CDR1 SGHVS, CDR2 FNYEAQ. V lost 5 bases and J lost 5; bases outside the gene matches: 3. The CDR3 consists of 14 residues.

The rearrangement uses TRBV6-1 and TRBJ2-5; possibly TRBD1 for D (6 bases). Trimming pared 8 bases from V and 5 bases from J, leaving 9 bases between. The CDR3 loop spans 11 amino acids. CDR1 and CDR2 from the germline V gene are MNHNS and SASEGT. CDR3 bases: TGTGCCAGCGGGGACATGGAGACCCAGTACTTC. Its protein product is CASGDMETQYF.

This sequence joins TRBV7-8 and TRBJ1-5; maybe TRBD1 (6 bases). This CDR3 contains 16 residues. Germline V lookup: CDR1 SGHVS, CDR2 FQNEAQ. V lost 2 bases and J lost 6, with 17 bases in between. CDR3 region: CASSLSAGGAGQPQHF. The DNA for the CDR3 is TGTGCCAGCAGCTTATCCGCCGGGGGGGCGGGTCAGCCCCAGCATTTT.

V is TRBV2 and J is TRBJ2-6; either TRBD1 or TRBD2 may supply D (5 bases each). The CDR3 is 16 residues long. The V gene's germline CDR1 is SNHLY and CDR2 FYNNEI. V was cut by 1 base and J by 0 bases, with 7 bases left in between. The CDR3 reads CASSEGGYSGANVLTF. CDR3 nucleotide sequence: TGTGCCAGCAGTGAAGGGGGGTACTCTGGGGCCAACGTCCTGACTTTC. Combining the CDR3 with reference TRBV2 and TRBJ2-6 gives the whole variable domain EPEVTQTPSHQVTQMGQEVILRCVPISNHLYFYWYRQILGQKVEFLVSFYNNEISEKSEIFDDQFSVERPDGSNFTLKIRSTKLEDSAMYFCASSEGGYSGANVLTFGAGSRLTVL.

V gene TRBV7-2 combines with J gene TRBJ2-6; D is uncertain. This CDR3 spans 16 amino acids. Germline loops: CDR1 SGHTA, CDR2 FQGNSA. Trimming took off 2 bases at V and 1 base at J, with 9 bases between the two ends. In nucleotides, the CDR3 is TGTGCCAGCAGCTTAATTCCACCGTCTGGGGCCAACGTCCTGACTTTC. Translating it yields CASSLIPPSGANVLTF.

The chain has TRBV5-1 and TRBJ2-5; no definite D call. Per the germline V gene, CDR1 is SGHRS and CDR2 is YFSETQ. V lost 5 bases and J 1 base, leaving 6 bases between the germline ends. This CDR3 region has 12 residues. The CDR3 is CASRAAQETQYF. Here the CDR3 DNA reads TGCGCCAGCAGGGCAGCCCAAGAGACCCAGTACTTC.

CDR3 sequence reads: CASTGGTSTDTQYF. CDR3 DNA: TGCGCCAGCACGGGGGGTACTAGCACAGATACGCAGTATTTT. The chain has TRBV5-1 and TRBJ2-3; TRBD2 aligns across 7 bases. Per germline, CDR1 SGHRS and CDR2 YFSETQ. The CDR3 sequence is 14 residues long. Germline trimming cut 6 bases from V and 0 bases from J; bases unmatched to any gene: 4.

V gene TRBV19 combines with J gene TRBJ2-2, with 7 bases fitting TRBD1. The length of the CDR3 is 17 residues. Losses at the gene ends were 5 bases for V and 5 bases for J; bases not matched to a gene: 14. CDR1 LNHDA and CDR2 SQIVND come from the germline V gene (reference sequence). The CDR3 region is CASSPRVTYRGTGELFF. DNA of the CDR3: TGTGCCAGTAGTCCTCGAGTTACATACAGGGGAACCGGGGAGCTGTTTTTT.

The chain joins TRBV2 to TRBJ1-6; 10 bases are a match to TRBD1. V shed 7 bases and J 8 bases; nucleotides not matched to a gene: 5. The length of the CDR3 is 14 residues. CDR1 is SNHLY, CDR2 FYNNEI, per germline. The CDR3 DNA is TGTGCCAGCACTCGGGACAGGGGCGATTCACCCCTCCACTTT. It specifies CASTRDRGDSPLHF.

This chain joins TRBV5-6 and TRBJ2-7; TRBD2 is a possible D gene (5 bases). The CDR3 covers 13 residues. V shed 4 bases and J shed 1 base, with 9 bases lying between them. Germline V gene sequence: CDR1 SGHDT, CDR2 YYEEEE. The CDR3 nucleotides are TGTGCCAGCAGCCCTGGACTGTCCTACGAGCAGTACGTC. Encoded protein: CASSPGLSYEQYV.

The rearrangement links TRBV29-1 to TRBJ2-4; maybe TRBD2 (5 bases). CDR3 size: 13 residues. CDR1 is SQVTM and CDR2 is ANQGSEA in the germline V gene. V lost 6 bases and J 1 base, leaving 10 bases between the germline ends. For the CDR3, the DNA is TGCAGCGTCCGGGGTAATGCCAAAAACATTCAGTACTTC. This translates into CSVRGNAKNIQYF. Together with reference TRBV29-1 and TRBJ2-4, the CDR3 gives the full variable domain: SAVISQKPSRDICQRGTSLTIQCQVDSQVTMMFWYRQQPGQSLTLIATANQGSEATYESGFVIDKFPISRPNLTFSTLTVSNMSPEDSSIYLCSVRGNAKNIQYFGAGTRLSVL.

V gene TRBV19 combines with J gene TRBJ2-3, with 10 bases matching TRBD2. Germline V CDR1 and CDR2: LNHDA, SQIVND (reference sequence). CDR3 length: 14 residues. The V and J ends lost 8 bases and 4 bases, in that order; junction bases with no gene match: 6. The CDR3 loop reads CASSSGRRADTQYF. The CDR3 coding sequence is TGTGCCAGTTCTAGCGGGAGAAGAGCAGATACGCAGTATTTT.

This clone was detected a few times. The genes are TRBV10-3 and TRBJ2-1; D not certain. In germline, CDR1 is ENHRY, CDR2 SYGVKD. V was cut by 1 base and J by 4 bases, with 5 bases left in between. There are 13 residues in the CDR3. The CDR3 protein is CAISEYKYNEQFF. The CDR3 coding sequence is TGTGCCATCAGTGAGTACAAATACAATGAGCAGTTCTTC.